A selection of T cell receptor beta chains follows, all from one sample in a study of graft-versus-host responses after intestinal transplantation. Antigen specificity for these receptors is unknown. TCRdb's table, derived via immunoSEQ multiplex PCR, lists solely in-frame clones and lacks some. The profile shows more than 85,000 clones, around 90% of them singletons. The sample was unstimulated CD8+ T cells sorted from spleen or lymph node cells, taken before transplant. Receptors originate from a human donor who was the organ donor for an intestinal transplant. The CDR3 runs from the conserved cysteine through the conserved F or W. D genes are given only for firm matches. Only part of the rows carry a size: once, few, many, or a class if the clone is expanded.

v_gene: TRBV13; d_gene: -; len: 14; j_gene: TRBJ2-7; abundance: -; CDR3aa: CASSLTPQGYEQYF; CDR3nt: TGTGCCAGCAGCTTGACCCCCCAGGGGTACGAGCAGTACTTC
v_gene: TRBV6-1; d_gene: TRBD1; len: 18; j_gene: TRBJ1-1; abundance: -; CDR3aa: CASSEVWTGGTLNTEAFF; CDR3nt: TGTGCCAGCAGTGAAGTATGGACAGGGGGGACCTTGAACACTGAAGCTTTCTTT
v_gene: TRBV9; d_gene: -; len: 18; j_gene: TRBJ1-4; abundance: -; CDR3aa: CASSETGTQYKRNEKLFF; CDR3nt: TGTGCCAGCAGCGAGACCGGGACACAATATAAAAGAAATGAAAAACTGTTTTTT
v_gene: TRBV27; d_gene: TRBD2; len: 18; j_gene: TRBJ2-3; abundance: -; CDR3aa: CASSSIAGGPWGTDTQYF; CDR3nt: TGTGCCAGCAGTTCAATAGCGGGAGGGCCCTGGGGCACAGATACGCAGTATTTT
v_gene: TRBV10-2; d_gene: -; len: 16; j_gene: TRBJ2-4; abundance: -; CDR3aa: CASSRLELQAKNIQYF; CDR3nt: TGCGCCAGCAGTAGACTAGAACTCCAAGCCAAAAACATTCAGTACTTC
v_gene: TRBV28; d_gene: TRBD2; len: 18; j_gene: TRBJ2-1; abundance: -; CDR3aa: CASSLFGGGGSSYNEQFF; CDR3nt: TGTGCCAGCAGTTTATTCGGCGGGGGGGGCAGCTCCTACAATGAGCAGTTCTTC
v_gene: TRBV13; d_gene: -; len: 15; j_gene: TRBJ2-2; abundance: -; CDR3aa: CASSPQGLNTGELFF; CDR3nt: TGTGCCAGCAGCCCTCAGGGATTGAACACCGGGGAGCTGTTTTTT
v_gene: TRBV25-1; d_gene: TRBD1; len: 14; j_gene: TRBJ2-7; abundance: few; CDR3aa: CASSEWDREDEQYF; CDR3nt: TGTGCCAGCAGTGAATGGGACAGGGAGGATGAGCAGTACTTC
v_gene: TRBV30; d_gene: -; len: 17; j_gene: TRBJ1-1; abundance: -; CDR3aa: CAWSGGAGSPKDTEAFF; CDR3nt: TGTGCCTGGAGTGGCGGGGCCGGTTCCCCGAAGGACACTGAAGCTTTCTTT
v_gene: TRBV15; d_gene: -; len: 15; j_gene: TRBJ2-6; abundance: -; CDR3aa: CATSRETSGANVLTF; CDR3nt: TGTGCCACCAGCAGAGAGACATCTGGGGCCAACGTCCTGACTTTC
v_gene: TRBV4-1; d_gene: -; len: 19; j_gene: TRBJ2-2; abundance: -; CDR3aa: CASSQAIQNFGGAGGELFF; CDR3nt: TGCGCCAGCAGCCAAGCTATTCAAAATTTCGGGGGAGCGGGCGGGGAGCTGTTTTTT
v_gene: TRBV13; d_gene: -; len: 13; j_gene: TRBJ1-2; abundance: -; CDR3aa: CASSLGRVYGYTF; CDR3nt: TGTGCCAGCAGCTTGGGCAGGGTCTATGGCTACACCTTC
v_gene: TRBV30; d_gene: TRBD2; len: 16; j_gene: TRBJ2-1; abundance: -; CDR3aa: CAWDKPGTSGYNEQFF; CDR3nt: TGTGCCTGGGACAAACCCGGGACTAGCGGTTACAATGAGCAGTTCTTC
v_gene: TRBV13; d_gene: -; len: 15; j_gene: TRBJ2-7; abundance: -; CDR3aa: CASSSQGNPSYEQYF; CDR3nt: TGTGCCAGCAGCTCCCAGGGAAATCCCTCCTACGAGCAGTACTTC
v_gene: TRBV28; d_gene: TRBD2; len: 14; j_gene: TRBJ2-7; abundance: -; CDR3aa: CASSSGLASYEQYF; CDR3nt: TGTGCCAGCAGTTCGGGACTAGCCTCCTACGAGCAGTACTTC
v_gene: TRBV27; d_gene: -; len: 15; j_gene: TRBJ1-6; abundance: -; CDR3aa: CASSLSIRGFPPLHF; CDR3nt: TGTGCCAGCAGTTTATCGATAAGGGGATTTCCACCCCTCCACTTT
v_gene: TRBV5-1; d_gene: TRBD2; len: 16; j_gene: TRBJ2-7; abundance: -; CDR3aa: CASTPYFGGSSYEQYF; CDR3nt: TGCGCCAGCACCCCCTACTTCGGCGGGAGCTCCTACGAGCAGTACTTC
v_gene: TRBV6-6; d_gene: -; len: 11; j_gene: TRBJ2-7; abundance: -; CDR3aa: CASSYRRLQYF; CDR3nt: TGTGCCAGCAGTTACAGGAGGCTGCAGTACTTC
v_gene: TRBV5-1; d_gene: -; len: 13; j_gene: TRBJ2-7; abundance: -; CDR3aa: CASKGSGSYEQYF; CDR3nt: TGCGCCAGCAAGGGCAGCGGATCTTACGAGCAGTACTTC
v_gene: TRBV7-9; d_gene: TRBD2; len: 16; j_gene: TRBJ2-7; abundance: -; CDR3aa: CASSFVTSGDSYEQYF; CDR3nt: TGTGCCAGCAGCTTTGTGACTAGCGGGGACTCCTACGAGCAGTACTTC
v_gene: TRBV6-1; d_gene: -; len: 10; j_gene: TRBJ2-7; abundance: -; CDR3aa: CASRSYEQYF; CDR3nt: TGTGCCAGCAGGAGCTACGAGCAGTACTTC
v_gene: TRBV7-3; d_gene: -; len: 13; j_gene: TRBJ2-7; abundance: -; CDR3aa: CASSLEGDYEQYF; CDR3nt: TGTGCCAGCAGCTTAGAGGGAGACTACGAGCAGTACTTC
v_gene: TRBV5-6; d_gene: TRBD1; len: 14; j_gene: TRBJ2-5; abundance: -; CDR3aa: CASLQGAIGETQYF; CDR3nt: TGTGCCAGCCTGCAGGGGGCGATAGGGGAGACCCAGTACTTC
v_gene: TRBV5-8; d_gene: TRBD1; len: 16; j_gene: TRBJ2-7; abundance: -; CDR3aa: CASSRAGTDYTYEQYF; CDR3nt: TGTGCCAGCAGCCGGGCCGGGACAGACTATACCTACGAGCAGTACTTC
v_gene: TRBV15; d_gene: -; len: 15; j_gene: TRBJ1-2; abundance: -; CDR3aa: CATSRDLMGGNGYTF; CDR3nt: TGTGCCACCAGCAGAGATCTAATGGGAGGTAACGGCTACACCTTC
v_gene: TRBV2; d_gene: -; len: 9; j_gene: TRBJ1-2; abundance: -; CDR3aa: CAGGYGYTF; CDR3nt: TGTGCCGGGGGGTATGGCTACACCTTC
v_gene: TRBV30; d_gene: -; len: 12; j_gene: TRBJ1-5; abundance: -; CDR3aa: CAWRAQGEPQHF; CDR3nt: TGTGCCTGGAGAGCTCAAGGGGAGCCCCAGCATTTT
v_gene: TRBV14; d_gene: TRBD1; len: 15; j_gene: TRBJ2-3; abundance: -; CDR3aa: CASSLYRGLLDTQYF; CDR3nt: TGTGCCAGCAGCCTCTACAGGGGATTGTTAGATACGCAGTATTTT
v_gene: TRBV20-1; d_gene: -; len: 11; j_gene: TRBJ2-4; abundance: -; CDR3aa: CSARFGGIQYF; CDR3nt: TGCAGTGCTAGGTTTGGCGGCATTCAGTACTTC
v_gene: TRBV27; d_gene: TRBD2; len: 11; j_gene: TRBJ2-7; abundance: -; CDR3aa: CASTLGGRQYF; CDR3nt: TGTGCCAGCACTTTGGGAGGGAGGCAGTACTTC
v_gene: TRBV29-1; d_gene: -; len: 13; j_gene: TRBJ2-2; abundance: -; CDR3aa: CSAYEQATGELFF; CDR3nt: TGCAGCGCTTACGAACAGGCGACCGGGGAGCTGTTTTTT
v_gene: TRBV5-8; d_gene: TRBD1; len: 15; j_gene: TRBJ1-5; abundance: -; CDR3aa: CASSKGQVAGQPQHF; CDR3nt: TGTGCCAGCAGCAAGGGACAGGTTGCGGGACAGCCCCAGCATTTT
v_gene: TRBV11-2; d_gene: -; len: 16; j_gene: TRBJ1-4; abundance: -; CDR3aa: CASSLGTGLFYEKLFF; CDR3nt: TGTGCCAGCAGTTTAGGAACGGGACTGTTTTATGAAAAACTGTTTTTT
v_gene: TRBV9; d_gene: TRBD2; len: 17; j_gene: TRBJ2-1; abundance: -; CDR3aa: CASSVADLAGGPDEQFF; CDR3nt: TGTGCCAGCAGCGTAGCCGATCTAGCGGGGGGGCCCGATGAGCAGTTCTTC
v_gene: TRBV30; d_gene: -; len: 13; j_gene: TRBJ2-1; abundance: -; CDR3aa: CAWTGDRNNEQFF; CDR3nt: TGTGCCTGGACGGGAGATCGGAACAATGAGCAGTTCTTC
v_gene: TRBV9; d_gene: -; len: 11; j_gene: TRBJ2-5; abundance: -; CDR3aa: CASSPQETQYF; CDR3nt: TGTGCCAGCAGCCCCCAGGAGACCCAGTACTTC
v_gene: TRBV7-8; d_gene: TRBD1; len: 16; j_gene: TRBJ2-7; abundance: -; CDR3aa: CASSFISGTGSHEQYF; CDR3nt: TGTGCCAGCAGCTTCATATCAGGGACAGGGAGTCACGAGCAGTACTTC
v_gene: TRBV29-1; d_gene: -; len: 14; j_gene: TRBJ2-7; abundance: -; CDR3aa: CSVEGMAGSYEQYF; CDR3nt: TGCAGCGTTGAAGGCATGGCGGGTTCTTACGAGCAGTACTTC
v_gene: TRBV6-5; d_gene: -; len: 13; j_gene: TRBJ2-3; abundance: -; CDR3aa: CASSNARGDTQYF; CDR3nt: TGTGCCAGCAGTAACGCCCGGGGGGATACGCAGTATTTT
v_gene: TRBV5-8; d_gene: TRBD1; len: 16; j_gene: TRBJ1-2; abundance: -; CDR3aa: CASSLGQGALYYGYTF; CDR3nt: TGTGCCAGCAGCCTAGGACAGGGGGCCCTCTACTATGGCTACACCTTC